This T cell receptor beta chain comes out of a study of T cell responses to AZD1222 COVID-19 vaccine. This clone was seen a single time. This table comes from immunoSEQ multiplex PCR, and its TCRdb copy is limited to in-frame clones, with some not included. The sample shows about 63,000 clones, around four fifths of them seen only once. Sequenced here: peripheral blood, sampled 28 days after the second AZD1222 dose. The source of this sequence is an adult who received the AZD1222 COVID-19 vaccine.

The CDR3 loop is CASSPYGPTEDTEAFF. As DNA, the CDR3 is TGCGCCAGCAGCCCGTACGGCCCGACCGAGGACACTGAAGCTTTCTTT. This chain joins TRBV5-1 and TRBJ1-1; the D is unclear. This CDR3 has 16 residues. V lost 4 bases to trimming and J lost 3 bases, with 19 bases between them. Germline assignment: CDR1 SGHRS and CDR2 YFSETQ.